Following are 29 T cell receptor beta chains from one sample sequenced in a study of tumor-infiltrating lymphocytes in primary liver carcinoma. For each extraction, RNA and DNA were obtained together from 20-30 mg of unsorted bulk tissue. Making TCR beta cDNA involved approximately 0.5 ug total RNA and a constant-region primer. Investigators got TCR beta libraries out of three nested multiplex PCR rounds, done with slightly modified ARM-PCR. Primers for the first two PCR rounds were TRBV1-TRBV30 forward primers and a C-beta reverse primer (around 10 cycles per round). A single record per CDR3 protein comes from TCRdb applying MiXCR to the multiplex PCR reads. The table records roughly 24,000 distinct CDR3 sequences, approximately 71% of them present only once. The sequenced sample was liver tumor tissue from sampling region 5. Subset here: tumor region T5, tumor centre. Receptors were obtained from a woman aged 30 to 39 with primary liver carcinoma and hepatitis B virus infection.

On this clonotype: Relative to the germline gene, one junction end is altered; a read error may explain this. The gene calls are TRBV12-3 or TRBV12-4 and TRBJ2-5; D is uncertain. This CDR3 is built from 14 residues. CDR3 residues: CASSYPGSQETQYF. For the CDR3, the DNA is TGCGCCAGTAGTTACCCGGGCTCCCAAGAGACCCAGTACTTC.

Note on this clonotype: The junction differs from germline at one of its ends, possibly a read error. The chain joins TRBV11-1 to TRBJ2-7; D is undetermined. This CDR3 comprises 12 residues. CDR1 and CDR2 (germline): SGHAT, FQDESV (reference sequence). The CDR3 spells CASGFMGYERYF. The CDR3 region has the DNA TGTGCCAGCGGCTTCATGGGTTACGAGCGATACTTC.

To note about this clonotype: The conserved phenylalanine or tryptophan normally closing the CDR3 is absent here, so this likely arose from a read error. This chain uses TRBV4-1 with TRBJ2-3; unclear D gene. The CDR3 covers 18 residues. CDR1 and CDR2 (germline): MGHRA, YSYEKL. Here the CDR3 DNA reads TGCGCCAGCAGCCAACTAGGCATTGTAGCCGAAGACTCGGATAGGCAGTATTTA. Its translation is CASSQLGIVAEDSDRQYL.

For the CDR3, the DNA is TGTGCCAGCCGGGGATGGGACATGAGCACCGGGGAGCTGTTTTTT. Its translation is CASRGWDMSTGELFF. The V call is TRBV12-3 or TRBV12-4, the J call TRBJ2-2, with TRBD1 as a possible D gene (6 bases). This CDR3 has 15 amino acids. V was trimmed by 8 bases and J by 4 bases, leaving 17 bases between them.

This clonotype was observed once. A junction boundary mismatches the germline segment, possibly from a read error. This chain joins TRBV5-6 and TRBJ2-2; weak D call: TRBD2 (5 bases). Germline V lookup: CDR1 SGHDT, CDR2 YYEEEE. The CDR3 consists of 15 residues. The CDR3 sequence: CASSLASSVTGKLSF. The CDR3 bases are TGTGCCAGCAGCTTGGCATCCAGCGTCACCGGGAAGCTGTCTTTT.

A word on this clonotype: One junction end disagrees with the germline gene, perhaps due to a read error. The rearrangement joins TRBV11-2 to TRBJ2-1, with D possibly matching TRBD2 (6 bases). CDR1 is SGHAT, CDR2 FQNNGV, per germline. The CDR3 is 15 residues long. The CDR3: CASSAGTVDYYEQFF. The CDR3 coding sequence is TGTGCCAGCAGTGCCGGGACGGTGGACTACTATGAACAGTTCTTC.

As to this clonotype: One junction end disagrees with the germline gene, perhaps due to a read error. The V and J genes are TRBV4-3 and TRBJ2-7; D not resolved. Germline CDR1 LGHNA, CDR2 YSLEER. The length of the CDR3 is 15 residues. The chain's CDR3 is CASSQDFPEPYEQYF. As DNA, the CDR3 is TGTGCCAGCAGCCAAGATTTTCCAGAGCCCTACGAGCAGTACTTC.

The CDR3 loop is CASSQSVWLGNPDDTLYF. The CDR3 DNA follows: TGCGCCAGCAGCCAGTCGGTCTGGCTGGGTAATCCCGATGATACGCTATATTTT. V is TRBV4-3 and J is TRBJ2-3; D unresolved. The CDR3 has 18 amino acids. Germline-derived CDR1 and CDR2 are LGHNA and YSLEER. V gave up 3 bases and J gave up 15 bases, with 34 bases separating them.

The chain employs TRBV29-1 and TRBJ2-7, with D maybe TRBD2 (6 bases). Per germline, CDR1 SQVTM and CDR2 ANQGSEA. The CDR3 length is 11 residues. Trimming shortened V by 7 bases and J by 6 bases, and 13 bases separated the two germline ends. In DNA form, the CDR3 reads TGCAGCGCCCGGGAGCGGAGCGAGCAGTACTTC. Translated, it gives CSARERSEQYF.

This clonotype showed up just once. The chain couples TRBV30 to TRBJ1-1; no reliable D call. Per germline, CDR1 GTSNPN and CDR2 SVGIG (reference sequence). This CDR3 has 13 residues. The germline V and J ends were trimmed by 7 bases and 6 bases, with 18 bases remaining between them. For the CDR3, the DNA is TGTGCCTTGAAGCCCCAAGGGAGCCCTGAAGCTTTCTTT. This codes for CALKPQGSPEAFF.

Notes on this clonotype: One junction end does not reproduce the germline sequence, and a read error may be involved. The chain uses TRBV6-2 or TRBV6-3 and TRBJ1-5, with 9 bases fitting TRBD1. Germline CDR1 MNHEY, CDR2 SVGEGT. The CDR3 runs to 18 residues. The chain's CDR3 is CASSYSGQGNPGYQPQHF. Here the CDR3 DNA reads TGTGCGAGCAGCTACTCAGGACAGGGGAATCCGGGCTATCAGCCCCAGCATTTT.

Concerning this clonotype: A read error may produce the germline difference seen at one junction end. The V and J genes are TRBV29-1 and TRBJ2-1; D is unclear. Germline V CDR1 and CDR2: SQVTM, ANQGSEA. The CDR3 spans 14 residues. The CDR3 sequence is CSSAARSVVDEHFF. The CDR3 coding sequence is TGCAGCAGCGCTGCCAGGAGCGTAGTCGATGAGCACTTCTTC.

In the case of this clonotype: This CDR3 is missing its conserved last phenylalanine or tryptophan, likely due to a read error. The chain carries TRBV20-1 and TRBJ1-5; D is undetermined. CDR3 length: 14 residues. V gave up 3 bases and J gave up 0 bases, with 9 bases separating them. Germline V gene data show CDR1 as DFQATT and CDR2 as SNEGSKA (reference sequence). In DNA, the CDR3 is TGCAGTGCTAGTCTCAGTTATAGCAATCAGCCCCAGCATTCT. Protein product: CSASLSYSNQPQHS.

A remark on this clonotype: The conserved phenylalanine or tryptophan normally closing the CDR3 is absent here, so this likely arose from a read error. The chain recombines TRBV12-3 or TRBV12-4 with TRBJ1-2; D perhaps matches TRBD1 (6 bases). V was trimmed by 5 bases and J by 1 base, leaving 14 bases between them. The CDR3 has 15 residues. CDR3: CASSPTGTNNYGYTY. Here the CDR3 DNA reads TGTGCCAGCAGTCCAACAGGGACCAATAACTATGGCTACACCTAC.

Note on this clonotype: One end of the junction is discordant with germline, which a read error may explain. The CDR3 sequence is CASNLEPGHLGETQNF. The CDR3 bases are TGTGCCAGCAACTTAGAGCCGGGGCACCTAGGGGAGACCCAGAACTTC. This chain uses TRBV11-1 with TRBJ2-5; D tentatively fits TRBD1 or TRBD2 (5 bases each). This CDR3 is built from 16 residues. Germline V CDR1 and CDR2: SGHAT, FQDESV (reference sequence).

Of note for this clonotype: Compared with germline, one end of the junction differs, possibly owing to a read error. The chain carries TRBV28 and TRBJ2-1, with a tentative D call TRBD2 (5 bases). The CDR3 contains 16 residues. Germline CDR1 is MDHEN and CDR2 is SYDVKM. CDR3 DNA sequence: TGTGCCAACAGTTTAGATTCGGGAATTGACTCCACGGGGCAGTTCTTC. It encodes CANSLDSGIDSTGQFF.

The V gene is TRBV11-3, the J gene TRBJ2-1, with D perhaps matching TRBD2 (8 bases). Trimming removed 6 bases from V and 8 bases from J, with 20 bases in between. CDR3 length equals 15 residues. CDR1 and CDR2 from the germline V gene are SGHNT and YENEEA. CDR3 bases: TGTGCCAGCAGGCGACTAGCGAGGGGGCGGTATGAGCAGTTCTTC. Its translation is CASRRLARGRYEQFF.

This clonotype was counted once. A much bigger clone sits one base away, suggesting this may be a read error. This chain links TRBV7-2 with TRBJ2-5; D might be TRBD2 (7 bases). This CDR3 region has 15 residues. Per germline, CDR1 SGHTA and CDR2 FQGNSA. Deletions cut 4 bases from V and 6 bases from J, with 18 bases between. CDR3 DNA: TGTGCCAGCAGCTCGACTGGCGGGGGCAAGCAGACCCAGTACTTC. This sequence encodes CASSSTGGGKQTQYF.

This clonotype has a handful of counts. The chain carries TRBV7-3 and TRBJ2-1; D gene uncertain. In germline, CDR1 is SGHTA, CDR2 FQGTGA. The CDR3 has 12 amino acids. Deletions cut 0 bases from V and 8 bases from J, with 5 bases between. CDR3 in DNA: TGTGCCAGCAGCTTAACCACTTATGAGCAGTTCTTC. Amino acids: CASSLTTYEQFF.

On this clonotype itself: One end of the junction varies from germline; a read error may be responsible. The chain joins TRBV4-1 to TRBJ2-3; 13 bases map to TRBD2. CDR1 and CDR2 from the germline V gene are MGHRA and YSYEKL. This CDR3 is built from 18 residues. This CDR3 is CDSSQDQITSGRADTQYF. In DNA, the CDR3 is TGCGACAGCAGCCAAGACCAAATTACTAGCGGGAGGGCGGATACTCAGTATTTT.

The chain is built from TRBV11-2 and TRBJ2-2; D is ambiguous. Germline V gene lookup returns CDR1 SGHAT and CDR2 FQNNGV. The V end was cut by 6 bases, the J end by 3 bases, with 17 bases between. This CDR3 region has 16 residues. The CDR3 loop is CASSPDPQLDTGELFF. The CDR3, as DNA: TGTGCCAGCAGTCCCGATCCTCAATTGGACACCGGGGAGCTGTTTTTT. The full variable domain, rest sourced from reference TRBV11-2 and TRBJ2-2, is EAGVAQSPRYKIIEKRQSVAFWCNPISGHATLYWYQQILGQGPKLLIQFQNNGVVDDSQLPKDRFSAERLKGVDSTLKIQPAKLEDSAVYLCASSPDPQLDTGELFFGEGSRLTVL.

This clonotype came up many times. This chain's CDR3 is CASSLDMGEQYF. CDR3 DNA sequence: TGTGCCAGCAGCTTAGATATGGGCGAGCAGTACTTC. The rearrangement uses TRBV11-2 and TRBJ2-7; D remains ambiguous. Trimming removed 0 bases at V and 6 bases at J, with 6 bases between. The CDR3 covers 12 residues. Germline V gene data show CDR1 as SGHAT and CDR2 as FQNNGV. Complete variable domain (other parts from reference TRBV11-2 and TRBJ2-7): EAGVAQSPRYKIIEKRQSVAFWCNPISGHATLYWYQQILGQGPKLLIQFQNNGVVDDSQLPKDRFSAERLKGVDSTLKIQPAKLEDSAVYLCASSLDMGEQYFGPGTRLTVT.

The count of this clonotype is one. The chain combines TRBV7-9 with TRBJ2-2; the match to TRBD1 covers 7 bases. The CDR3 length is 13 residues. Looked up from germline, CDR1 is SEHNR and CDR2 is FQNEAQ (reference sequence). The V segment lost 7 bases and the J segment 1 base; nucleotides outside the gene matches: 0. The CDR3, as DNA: TGTGCCAGCAACAGGGGGAACACCGGGGAGCTGTTTTTT. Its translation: CASNRGNTGELFF.

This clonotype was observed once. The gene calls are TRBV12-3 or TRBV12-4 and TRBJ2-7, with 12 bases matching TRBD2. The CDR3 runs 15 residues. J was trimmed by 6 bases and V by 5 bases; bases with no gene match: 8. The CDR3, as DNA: TGTGCCAGCAGTCAAGGACTAGCGGGACGAAGCGAGCAGTACTTC. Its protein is CASSQGLAGRSEQYF.

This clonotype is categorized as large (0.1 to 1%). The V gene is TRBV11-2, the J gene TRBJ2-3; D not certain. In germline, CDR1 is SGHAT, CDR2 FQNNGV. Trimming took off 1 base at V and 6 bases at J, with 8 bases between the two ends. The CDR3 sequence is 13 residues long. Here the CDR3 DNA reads TGTGCCAGCAGCTTAGCGCTAGGGGATACGCAGTATTTT. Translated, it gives CASSLALGDTQYF. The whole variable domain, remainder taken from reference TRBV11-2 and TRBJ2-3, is EAGVAQSPRYKIIEKRQSVAFWCNPISGHATLYWYQQILGQGPKLLIQFQNNGVVDDSQLPKDRFSAERLKGVDSTLKIQPAKLEDSAVYLCASSLALGDTQYFGPGTRLTVL.

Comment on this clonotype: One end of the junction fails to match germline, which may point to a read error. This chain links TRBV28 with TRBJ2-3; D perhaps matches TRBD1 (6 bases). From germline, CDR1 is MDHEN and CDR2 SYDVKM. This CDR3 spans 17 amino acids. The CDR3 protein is CASTFDSMRWDTDMQYF. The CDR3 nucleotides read TGTGCCAGCACTTTTGACAGTATGAGGTGGGACACAGATATGCAGTATTTT.

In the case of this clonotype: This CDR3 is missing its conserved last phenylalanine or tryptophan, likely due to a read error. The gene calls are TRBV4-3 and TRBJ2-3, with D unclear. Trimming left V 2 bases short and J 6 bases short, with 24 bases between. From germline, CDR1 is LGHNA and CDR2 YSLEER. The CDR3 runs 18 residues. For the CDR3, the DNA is TGCGCCAGCAGCCAATCGGTCTGGCTCGGTGATCCCGATGATACGCAGTATTTA. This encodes CASSQSVWLGDPDDTQYL.

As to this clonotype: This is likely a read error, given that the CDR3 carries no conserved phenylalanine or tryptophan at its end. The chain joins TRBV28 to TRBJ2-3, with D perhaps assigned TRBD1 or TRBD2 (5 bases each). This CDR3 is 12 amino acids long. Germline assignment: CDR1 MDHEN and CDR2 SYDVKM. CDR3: CAGRDLVDTQYY. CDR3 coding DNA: TGTGCCGGCAGGGACCTAGTGGATACGCAGTATTAT.

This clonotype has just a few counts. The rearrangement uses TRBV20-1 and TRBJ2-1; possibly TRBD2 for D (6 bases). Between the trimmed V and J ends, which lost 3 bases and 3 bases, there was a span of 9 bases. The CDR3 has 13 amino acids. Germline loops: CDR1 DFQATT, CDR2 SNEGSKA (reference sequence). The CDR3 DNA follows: TGCAGTGCTAGCCGACTAGTCTACAATGAGCAGTTCTTC. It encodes CSASRLVYNEQFF.